The TCR beta chain under discussion was sequenced for a study of response to subunit inactivated influenza vaccine. Study-wide results and limits: Researchers suggested that each seasonal influenza vaccination recruits few new T cells.

To note about this clonotype: Its target is unknown.

MiXCR, run by TCRdb on the RT-PCR reads, gives a single entry per CDR3 protein. The table records about 700,000 distinct CDR3 sequences, 15% to 19% of them present only once. Germline assignment: CDR1 MNHEY and CDR2 SVGEGT. Trimming removed 0 bases from V and 4 bases from J, with 14 bases in between. This CDR3 has 16 residues. The source of this sequence is a man aged 50-59 years who received an inactivated influenza vaccine. The material was PBMCs from blood, obtained about 12 days after vaccination. This rearrangement joins TRBV6-2 or TRBV6-3 to TRBJ2-3; possible D gene TRBD1, 5 bases. The CDR3 DNA reads TGTGCCAGCAGTTACTCCGCAGGGATGCGTGCAGATACGCAGTATTTT. This translates into CASSYSAGMRADTQYF.